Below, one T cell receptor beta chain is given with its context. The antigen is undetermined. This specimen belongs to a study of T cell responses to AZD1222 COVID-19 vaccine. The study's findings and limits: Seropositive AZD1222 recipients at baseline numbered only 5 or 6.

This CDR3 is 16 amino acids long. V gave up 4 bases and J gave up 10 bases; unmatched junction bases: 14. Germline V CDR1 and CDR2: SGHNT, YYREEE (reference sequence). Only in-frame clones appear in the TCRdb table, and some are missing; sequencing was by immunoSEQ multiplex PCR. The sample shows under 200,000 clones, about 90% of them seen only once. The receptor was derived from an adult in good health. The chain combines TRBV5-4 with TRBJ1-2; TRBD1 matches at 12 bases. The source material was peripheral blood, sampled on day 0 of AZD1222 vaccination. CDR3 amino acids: CASSLGQGAGVPYYTF. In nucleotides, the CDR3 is TGTGCCAGCAGCCTGGGACAGGGGGCGGGGGTACCATACTACACCTTC.